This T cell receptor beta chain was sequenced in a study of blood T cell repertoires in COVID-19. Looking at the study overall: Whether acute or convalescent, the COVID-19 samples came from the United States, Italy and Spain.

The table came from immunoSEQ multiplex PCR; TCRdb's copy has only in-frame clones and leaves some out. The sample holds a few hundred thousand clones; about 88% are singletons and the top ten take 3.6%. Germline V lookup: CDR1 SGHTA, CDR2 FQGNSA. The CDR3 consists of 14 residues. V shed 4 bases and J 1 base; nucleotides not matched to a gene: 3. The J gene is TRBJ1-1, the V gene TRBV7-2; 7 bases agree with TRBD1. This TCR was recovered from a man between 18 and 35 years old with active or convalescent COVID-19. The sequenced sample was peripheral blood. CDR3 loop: CASSSRTGNTEAFF. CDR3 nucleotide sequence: TGTGCCAGCAGCTCCCGGACAGGGAACACTGAAGCTTTCTTT.